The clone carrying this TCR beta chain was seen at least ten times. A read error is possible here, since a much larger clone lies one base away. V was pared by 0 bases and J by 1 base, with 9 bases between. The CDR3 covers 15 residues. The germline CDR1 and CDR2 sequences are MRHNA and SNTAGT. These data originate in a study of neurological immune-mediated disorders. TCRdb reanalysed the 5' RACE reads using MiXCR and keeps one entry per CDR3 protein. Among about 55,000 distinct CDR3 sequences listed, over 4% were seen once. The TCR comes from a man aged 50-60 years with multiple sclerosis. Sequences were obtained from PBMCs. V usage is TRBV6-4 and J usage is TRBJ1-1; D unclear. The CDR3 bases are TGTGCCAGCAGTGACTCGAGTGAAAAGAACACTGAAGCTTTCTTT. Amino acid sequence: CASSDSSEKNTEAFF.